Sequencing of this T cell receptor (beta chain) was carried out in a study of T cell responses to AZD1222 COVID-19 vaccine. At the level of the study: Second-dose intervals of approximately 4 or approximately 12 weeks were pooled. Overall study findings and caveats: Seropositive at baseline were only a handful of AZD1222 recipients.

Method: immunoSEQ multiplex PCR; TCRdb's copy keeps in-frame clones and lacks some. The table includes around 200,000 clones, approximately 95% detected once. V was shortened by 5 bases and J by 2 bases, with 10 bases between the two germline ends. This CDR3 contains 13 residues. Germline lookup yields CDR1 SGHAT and CDR2 FQDESV (reference sequence). As to this clone: Its target is unknown.

The source of this sequence is an adult in good health. The genes are TRBV11-1 and TRBJ2-7; maybe TRBD1 (6 bases). Material: peripheral blood, obtained on day 0 of AZD1222 vaccination. CDR3 DNA: TGTGCCAGCAGCGGCAAGGGGGCCTACGAGCAGTACTTC. The encoded protein is CASSGKGAYEQYF.